These T cell receptor beta chains were read from a single sample in a study of blood T cell repertoires in COVID-19. The method was immunoSEQ multiplex PCR; TCRdb's version includes in-frame clones alone and lacks a portion of them. The table shows around 45,000 clones, with about 90% occurring only once. Specimen: peripheral blood. These receptors originate from a man between 70 and 80 years old with active COVID-19. Both conserved end residues are trimmed from each CDR3. Each record gives: CDR3 protein, V gene, clone size. Clone size is shown for a subset of rows, as once, few, many or a class of expanded clone.

ASSPAAGVNTEAF TRBV19 once
ASRPGGSYQETQY TRBV5-1 NA
ASANPGGWETQY TRBV12-5 NA
ASSSLTDLGNTIY TRBV11-2 NA
ASSPPSAPHSGNTIY TRBV18 NA
ASSPSGGGNQPQH TRBV27 NA
ASKTGHGNTIY TRBV2 NA
ASSLYRPRGQDEKLF TRBV2 NA
ASRNSGGNQETQY TRBV19 NA
ASRRDDGGRGTDTQY TRBV2 NA
ASSELGGNTGELF TRBV2 NA
ASRVDMNYGYT TRBV28 NA
ATSNRRGFDTQY TRBV15 NA
ASSNTGFRVYGYT TRBV10-1 few
ASSWGQINQPQH TRBV5-6 NA
ASSLGLTSSGSPLH TRBV11-2 once
ASRGLAASLEY TRBV12-3/TRBV12-4 NA
ASSSQGRAF TRBV28 NA
ASTSRYTGELF TRBV27 NA
ASSDRGNEQF TRBV5-4 NA
ASSHPGGVAGETQY TRBV19 NA
ASGGGSVGTEAF TRBV28 NA
ASSWGLTRTGGTEAF TRBV5-6 NA
ASSPPGQGVSEAF TRBV6-2/TRBV6-3 NA
ASSQGSGGRVYEQY TRBV4-1 NA
ASTGQGGSPLH TRBV27 few
ASSQEQGLNYGYT TRBV4-1 NA
ASNVAGSTEAF TRBV19 NA
ASSYKTLGEQY TRBV6-2/TRBV6-3 few
ASSTVSGDRAGANVLT TRBV19 once
ASSQEVAAANTGELF TRBV4-2 NA
AGPEAF TRBV30 NA
ASSEQQATNEKLF TRBV6-1 NA